This is a list of T cell receptor beta chains from one sample in a study of T-cell memory formation after mild COVID-19. MiXCR, applied by TCRdb to the 5' RACE reads, yields one record per CDR3 protein. The sample includes around 130,000 distinct CDR3 sequences, about 15% of them seen just once. The sample consisted of PBMCs or a T cell subset sorted from them (not recorded which). Source of these receptors: an adult woman who had mild COVID-19 (a few samples of this study predate the infection). Cell type and time point are not known. CDR3s include the opening cysteine and the closing phenylalanine or tryptophan. The D gene is left open where the match is weak. Where a row states a size, it is once, few, many or the class of an expanded clone; other rows omit it.

>TRBV9|TRBD2|TRBJ2-3|-
TGTGCCAGCAGCACCGGACTAGTTTCCGCAGATACGCAGTATTTT
CASSTGLVSADTQYF
>TRBV20-1|-|TRBJ1-4|-
TGCAGTGCTAGAGATCCCTTTAATGAAAAACTGTTTTTT
CSARDPFNEKLFF
>TRBV2|-|TRBJ1-1|-
TGTGCCAGCGCCGAGACCGGGTGGGGGACTGAAGCTTTCTTT
CASAETGWGTEAFF
>TRBV7-9|TRBD1|TRBJ2-7|-
TGTGCCAGCATCCCTCTCCGGGACAGGGTGGACGAGCAGTACTTC
CASIPLRDRVDEQYF
>TRBV20-1|-|TRBJ1-1|few
TGCAGTGCTTCCCGGGCAGGGTTACTGATCACTGAAGCTTTCTTT
CSASRAGLLITEAFF
>TRBV20-1|-|TRBJ2-5|few
TGCAGTGCTACAGTGGACGCTTGGGGGTACCAAGAGACCCAGTACTTC
CSATVDAWGYQETQYF
>TRBV12-3/TRBV12-4|TRBD1|TRBJ1-2|-
TGTGCCAGCAGTCCTCATAGGACAGGGAAAAACTATGGCTACACCTTC
CASSPHRTGKNYGYTF
>TRBV4-1|-|TRBJ2-5|many
TGCGCCAGCAGCCAAGATCACGGTTTTACCCAGTACTTC
CASSQDHGFTQYF
>TRBV20-1|TRBD1|TRBJ2-7|-
TGCAGTGCTAGAAACAGGGGGAGCTCCTACGAGCAGTACTTC
CSARNRGSSYEQYF
>TRBV6-5|TRBD2|TRBJ2-1|few
TGTGCCAGCAGTTACTCGAGTCCGGGAGGGCCGTACAATGAGCAGTTCTTC
CASSYSSPGGPYNEQFF
>TRBV19|TRBD1|TRBJ2-7|few
TGTGCCAGTAGTATGACAGGGGGCATGTTCTACGAGCAGTACTTC
CASSMTGGMFYEQYF
>TRBV30|-|TRBJ1-2|few
TGTGCCTGGAGTGTAAACAACCGCGAGCGCTACACCTTC
CAWSVNNRERYTF
>TRBV12-3/TRBV12-4|TRBD1|TRBJ2-3|few
TGTGCCAGCAGTCCGGGACAGGGGATTATAGATACGCAGTATTTT
CASSPGQGIIDTQYF
>TRBV7-2|-|TRBJ1-1|-
TGTGCCAGCAGCTTAGGGGGACCTTTGGCTGAAGCTTTCTTT
CASSLGGPLAEAFF
>TRBV6-2/TRBV6-3|-|TRBJ2-1|-
TGTGCCAGCAACGAGCCGGCCGAACTAATAAGTGAGCAGTTCTTC
CASNEPAELISEQFF
>TRBV6-8|-|TRBJ1-5|few
TGTGCCAGCAGTTACCCATGTGGCGGAGTACGCAATCAGCCCCAGCATTTT
CASSYPCGGVRNQPQHF